These 15 T cell receptor beta chains share one sample of origin, sequenced in a study of T cell responses to AZD1222 COVID-19 vaccine. Generated by immunoSEQ multiplex PCR, the TCRdb table keeps only in-frame clones and is missing some. The sample has about 92,000 clones; about nine tenths are singletons. The starting material was peripheral blood, obtained on day 0 of AZD1222 vaccination. These receptors originate from an adult in good health.

This chain connects TRBV3-1 (or the pseudogene TRBV3-2) to TRBJ1-1; 11 bases match TRBD1. After removal of 4 bases from V and 6 bases from J, the junction contained 10 bases not matched to a gene. The CDR3 is 16 residues long. Per the germline V gene, CDR1 is LGHDT and CDR2 is YNNKEL (reference sequence). CDR3 sequence: CASSRLSGQGAAEAFF. The CDR3, as DNA: TGTGCCAGCAGCCGACTTTCCGGACAGGGGGCTGCTGAAGCTTTCTTT.

The chain uses TRBV7-8 and TRBJ1-5, with 9 bases lining up with TRBD1. Trimming took 4 bases from V and 5 from J; bases not matched to a gene: 6. CDR1 is SGHVS and CDR2 is FQNEAQ in the germline V gene. This CDR3 comprises 15 residues. The CDR3 reads CASSWTGDSDQPQHF. In DNA, the CDR3 is TGTGCCAGCAGCTGGACAGGGGATTCGGATCAGCCCCAGCATTTT.

This chain connects TRBV5-1 to TRBJ1-1; D is uncertain. CDR1 is SGHRS, CDR2 YFSETQ, per germline. Trimming took off 7 bases at V and 3 bases at J, with 16 bases between the two ends. The CDR3 length is 14 residues. The CDR3 DNA is TGCGCCAGCCGGTTATTAGCAGAACACACTGAAGCTTTCTTT. Its protein product is CASRLLAEHTEAFF.

Here the CDR3 reads CASSEVRNQPQHF. As DNA, the CDR3 is TGTGCCAGCAGTGAGGTACGGAATCAGCCCCAGCATTTT. The chain links TRBV2 to TRBJ1-5, with D hard to call. The germline gives CDR1 SNHLY, CDR2 FYNNEI. V was cut by 3 bases and J by 4 bases, with 7 bases left in between. The CDR3 has 13 residues.

This clone was detected only once. This chain links TRBV4-1 with TRBJ2-3; a possible D gene is TRBD2 (5 bases). The ends were cut back, 4 bases at V and 5 bases at J, with 10 bases in the middle. The germline CDR1 and CDR2 sequences are MGHRA and YSYEKL. This CDR3 is 13 amino acids long. CDR3 coding DNA: TGCGCCAGCAGCCGTCTGAGGGTAGATACGCAGTATTTT. This gives the protein CASSRLRVDTQYF.

The chain links TRBV10-1 to TRBJ2-2; 9 bases fit TRBD2. After removal of 6 bases from V and 4 bases from J, the junction contained 15 bases not matched to a gene. The germline V gene encodes CDR1 WNHNN and CDR2 SYGVQD (reference sequence). This CDR3 spans 18 amino acids. For the CDR3, the DNA is TGCGCCAGCAGCGCCCCGAGTGGAGCGGGAGGTATCACCGGGGAGCTGTTTTTT. It translates to CASSAPSGAGGITGELFF.

This chain connects TRBV4-2 to TRBJ1-2, with TRBD1 matching over 8 bases. J lost 7 bases, V lost 0 bases, and 10 bases had no gene match. Germline V gene data show CDR1 as LGHNA and CDR2 as YNFKEQ. The CDR3 totals 16 residues. The CDR3 bases are TGTGCCAGCAGCCAAGAGATGGCAGGACAGGGCAGTGGCTACACCTTC. Its protein product is CASSQEMAGQGSGYTF.

The chain employs TRBV7-9 and TRBJ1-4, with unresolved D. This CDR3 is built from 14 residues. V was cut by 5 bases and J by 3 bases, with 10 bases left in between. In germline, CDR1 is SEHNR, CDR2 FQNEAQ (reference sequence). This chain's CDR3 is CASSPGRANEKLFF. For the CDR3, the DNA is TGTGCCAGCAGCCCCGGACGGGCTAATGAAAAACTGTTTTTT.

V is TRBV11-2 and J is TRBJ2-1, with TRBD1 matching over 10 bases. Trimming removed 5 bases from V and 3 bases from J; junction bases left unmatched: 4. The CDR3 is 15 residues long. The germline V gene has CDR1 SGHAT and CDR2 FQNNGV. The CDR3, as DNA: TGTGCCAGCAGCCCAGGACAGGGGGTCTACAATGAGCAGTTCTTC. This codes for CASSPGQGVYNEQFF. Full variable domain (missing parts from reference TRBV11-2 and TRBJ2-1): EAGVAQSPRYKIIEKRQSVAFWCNPISGHATLYWYQQILGQGPKLLIQFQNNGVVDDSQLPKDRFSAERLKGVDSTLKIQPAKLEDSAVYLCASSPGQGVYNEQFFGPGTRLTVL.

The rearrangement joins TRBV5-4 to TRBJ1-1; D uncertain. Looked up from germline, CDR1 is SGHNT and CDR2 is YYREEE (reference sequence). The CDR3 sequence is 13 residues long. The V and J ends lost 0 bases and 6 bases respectively, with 9 bases between them. CDR3 coding DNA: TGTGCCAGCAGCTTGGAAGGGAGAGCTGAAGCTTTCTTT. It codes for CASSLEGRAEAFF.

The chain joins TRBV10-3 to TRBJ2-7; tentative D call: TRBD1 (5 bases). CDR1 ENHRY and CDR2 SYGVKD come from the germline V gene. V lost 3 bases and J 1 base, leaving 19 bases between the germline ends. CDR3 size: 17 residues. The CDR3 loop is CAISEGAHGALSYEQYF. In nucleotides, the CDR3 is TGTGCCATCAGTGAAGGGGCGCACGGAGCTCTTTCCTACGAGCAGTACTTC.

The chain couples TRBV3-1 (or the pseudogene TRBV3-2) to TRBJ2-7; unclear D gene. Germline CDR1 is LGHDT and CDR2 is YNNKEL (reference sequence). Trimming took off 2 bases at V and 5 bases at J, with 7 bases between the two ends. This CDR3 is built from 12 residues. CDR3 sequence reads: CASSQYLNEQYF. CDR3 DNA: TGTGCCAGCAGCCAATACTTGAACGAGCAGTACTTC.

The genes are TRBV9 and TRBJ2-3; D possibly corresponds to TRBD2 (6 bases). This CDR3 spans 15 amino acids. The V and J ends lost 3 bases and 4 bases respectively, with 15 bases between them. Germline CDR1 reads SGDLS; CDR2 reads YYNGEE. CDR3: CASSATTGRADTQYF. The CDR3, as DNA: TGTGCCAGCAGCGCAACCACCGGGAGAGCAGATACGCAGTATTTT.

This clone was counted once. This rearrangement joins TRBV5-1 to TRBJ2-2; D is unclear. The CDR3 has 13 residues. CDR1 is SGHRS and CDR2 is YFSETQ in the germline V gene. The V and J ends lost 0 bases and 8 bases respectively, with 8 bases between them. CDR3 nucleotide sequence: TGCGCCAGCAGCTTGGATGACTCTGGGGAGCTGTTTTTT. The encoded protein is CASSLDDSGELFF.

The genes are TRBV18 and TRBJ1-4, with TRBD1 identical over 7 bases. The CDR3 covers 17 residues. CDR1 KGHSH and CDR2 LQKENI come from the germline V gene. The V and J ends lost 3 bases and 4 bases, in that order; junction bases with no gene match: 11. CDR3 DNA: TGTGCCAGCTCACCCCCGTTCGGCCAGGGGGATAATGAAAAACTGTTTTTT. This translates into CASSPPFGQGDNEKLFF.